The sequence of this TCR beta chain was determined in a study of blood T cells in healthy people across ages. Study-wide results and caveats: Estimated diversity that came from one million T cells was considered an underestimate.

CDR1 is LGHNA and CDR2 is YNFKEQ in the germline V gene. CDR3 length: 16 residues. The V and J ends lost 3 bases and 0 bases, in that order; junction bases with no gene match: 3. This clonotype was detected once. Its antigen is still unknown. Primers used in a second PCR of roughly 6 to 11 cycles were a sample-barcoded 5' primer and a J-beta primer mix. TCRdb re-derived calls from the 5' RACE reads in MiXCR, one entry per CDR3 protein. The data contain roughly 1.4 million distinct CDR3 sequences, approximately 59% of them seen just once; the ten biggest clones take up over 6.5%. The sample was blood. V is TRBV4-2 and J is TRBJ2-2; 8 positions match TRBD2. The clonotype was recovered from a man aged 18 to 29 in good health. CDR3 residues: CASSQTSAANTGELFF. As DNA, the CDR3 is TGTGCCAGCAGCCAGACTAGCGCGGCGAACACCGGGGAGCTGTTTTTT.